These T cell receptor beta chains were read from a single sample in a study of tumor-infiltrating lymphocytes in primary liver carcinoma. TCRdb reprocessed the multiplex PCR reads with MiXCR, giving one entry per CDR3 protein. The sample holds 200,000 or so distinct CDR3 sequences, 65% seen once. The sample taken for sequencing was peripheral blood. These TCRs come from a woman aged 55-70 years with primary liver carcinoma and hepatitis B virus infection. The CDR3 runs from the conserved cysteine through the conserved F or W. D genes are given only for firm matches. Not every row has a clone size; where given, it reads once, few, many or a size class.

d_call	v_call	j_call	clone_size	cdr3_nt	cdr3_aa
NA	TRBV11-3	TRBJ2-5	NA	TGTGCCAGCAGCTTGTTGCCCTACAATGACCAGTACTTC	CASSLLPYNDQYF
NA	TRBV28	TRBJ2-7	NA	TGTGCCAGCGTTGGGGGAGCCCGCCATCACGAGCAGTACTTC	CASVGGARHHEQYF
NA	TRBV5-4	TRBJ2-7	NA	TGTGCCAGCGGCCCCTCTGACAGTTCCTACGAGCAGTACTTC	CASGPSDSSYEQYF
NA	TRBV7-9	TRBJ2-3	NA	TGTGCCAGCAGCCCCAGCGCCAGGGGCGCAGATACGCAGTATTTT	CASSPSARGADTQYF
NA	TRBV4-1	TRBJ2-1	many	TGCGCCAGCAGCCAAGTGGGGGCACCGGCGGATGAGCAGTTCTTC	CASSQVGAPADEQFF
TRBD2	TRBV4-1	TRBJ2-5	NA	TGCGCCAGCAGCCAAGTGGGACTAGCGGTTGGGGGGGAGACCCAGTACTTC	CASSQVGLAVGGETQYF
NA	TRBV12-3/TRBV12-4	TRBJ2-3	few	TGTGCCAGCAGTTTAGTCCCCCCCCCCGCGGGGCGAGACCCAGATACGCAGTATTTT	CASSLVPPPAGRDPDTQYF
NA	TRBV6-5	TRBJ2-1	NA	TGTGCCAGCACCCCAGACAGGCCCCGCTCCTACAATGGGCAGTTCTTC	CASTPDRPRSYNGQFF
NA	TRBV11-2	TRBJ1-1	NA	TGTGCCAGCAGCTACGACTGGATCACCGAAGCTTTCTTT	CASSYDWITEAFF
NA	TRBV5-4	TRBJ2-2	NA	TGTGCCAGCAGCTTGGTACGGGCCAGATACACCGGGGAGCTGTTTTTT	CASSLVRARYTGELFF
TRBD2	TRBV6-1	TRBJ2-5	NA	TGTGCCAGCAGCCCCGATTGGGGGGAGGGAGAGACCCAGTACTTC	CASSPDWGEGETQYF
NA	TRBV28	TRBJ1-5	few	TGTGCCAGCAGGTCGGGCCAAACCAATCAGCCCCAGCATTTT	CASRSGQTNQPQHF
NA	TRBV6-2/TRBV6-3	TRBJ1-1	many	TGTGCCAGCAGTTACGGGCAGAACACTGAAGCTTTCTTT	CASSYGQNTEAFF
NA	TRBV6-5	TRBJ1-2	NA	TGTGTCGGCAGGACGGCCGGGGCGAGGGAGGGCTACACCTTC	CVGRTAGAREGYTF
NA	TRBV4-1	TRBJ2-6	many	TGCGCCAGCAGCCAAGTTGTCGGAACCTCTGGGGCCAACGTCCTGACTTTC	CASSQVVGTSGANVLTF
NA	TRBV11-3	TRBJ1-4	NA	TGCGCCAGCAGCCCCCGGGGACAAGCTAATGAAAAACTGTTTTTT	CASSPRGQANEKLFF
NA	TRBV10-3	TRBJ2-7	many	TGTGCCATCAGTGTGGGCTACGAGCAGTACTTC	CAISVGYEQYF
TRBD2	TRBV28	TRBJ2-1	NA	TGTGCCATCAGCCACCCGGGGGTAGCGGGAGGGTCCAGATTTCGCTACAATGAGCAGTTCTTC	CAISHPGVAGGSRFRYNEQFF
NA	TRBV7-8	TRBJ2-1	NA	TGTGCCAGCCACCCGATGGGAGCGGCCTCGAATAATGAGCAGTTCTTC	CASHPMGAASNNEQFF
NA	TRBV6-2/TRBV6-3	TRBJ1-5	many	TGTGCCAGCAGTTACAACAGGGTCCAGCCCCAGCATTTT	CASSYNRVQPQHF
TRBD2	TRBV28	TRBJ2-1	NA	TGTGCCAGCAGTTTAGTAGCGGGAGGGAGGAATGAGCAGTTCTTC	CASSLVAGGRNEQFF
NA	TRBV28	TRBJ2-7	NA	TGTGCCAGCAGCTCCCTTGAGGGGGGGAGGAGCACCTACGAGCAGTACTTC	CASSSLEGGRSTYEQYF
NA	TRBV12-3/TRBV12-4	TRBJ1-2	NA	TGTGCCAGCAGTTTGTGGACAGTTATTAACTATGGCTACACCTTC	CASSLWTVINYGYTF
NA	TRBV6-1	TRBJ1-2	many	TGTGCCAGCAGTCAGAATGGCTACACCTTC	CASSQNGYTF
NA	TRBV12-3/TRBV12-4	TRBJ2-2	few	TGTGCCAGCAGTTTAAGTAGGGAATACACCGGGGAGCTGTTTTTT	CASSLSREYTGELFF
NA	TRBV15	TRBJ2-1	once	TGTGCCACCAGCTCCCTCCCTTACTCCTACGATGAGCAGTTCTTC	CATSSLPYSYDEQFF
NA	TRBV29-1	TRBJ2-7	many	TGCAGCGTTGAGGCAGCCTACGAGCAGTACTTC	CSVEAAYEQYF
TRBD1	TRBV11-2	TRBJ2-1	NA	TGTGCCGGCAGCGTTACAGGGGGCACTTACAATGAGCAGTTCTTC	CAGSVTGGTYNEQFF
TRBD1	TRBV10-3	TRBJ1-1	NA	TGTGCCATCAGTAACAGGGGGCCGGGTACTGAAGCTTTCTTT	CAISNRGPGTEAFF
TRBD1	TRBV6-1	TRBJ1-2	NA	TGTGCCAGCGCCCTGGGACAGACGAATACTAACTATGGCTACACCTTC	CASALGQTNTNYGYTF
NA	TRBV18	TRBJ1-1	NA	TGTGCCAGCTCACCAACAAGGGACGGGGTCTCAGAAGCTTTCTTT	CASSPTRDGVSEAFF
TRBD2	TRBV11-3	TRBJ2-7	many	TGTGCCAGCAGCACTGACAGCGGGAAGGGCGGCGAGCAGTACTTC	CASSTDSGKGGEQYF
NA	TRBV5-4	TRBJ1-1	once	TGTGCCAACAGCTTGCCAGGGACAACTGAAGCTTTCTTT	CANSLPGTTEAFF
TRBD2	TRBV7-8	TRBJ2-2	NA	TGTGCCAGCAGCTTAGGGGCTAGCGGGAGGACCGGGGAGCTGTTTTTT	CASSLGASGRTGELFF
NA	TRBV5-6	TRBJ2-1	once	TGTGCCAGCAGCTCCCAGACTAGGACGACCAATGAGCAGTCCTTC	CASSSQTRTTNEQSF
NA	TRBV5-5	TRBJ2-3	once	TGTGCCATCAGTCGAACGGCTACGGTGGACACAGTTACGCAGTATTTT	CAISRTATVDTVTQYF
NA	TRBV6-5	TRBJ2-2	many	TGTGCCAGCCAAAAAGCCGGCTGGGCTGCCGGGGAGCTGTTTTTT	CASQKAGWAAGELFF
NA	TRBV18	TRBJ2-7	NA	TGTGCCAGCTCACCCAGTGGGCAAACCTACGAGCAGTACTTC	CASSPSGQTYEQYF